A single T cell receptor (beta chain) is shown here with its context. Antigen unknown. The sample is drawn from a study of OX40 agonist ivuxolimab in advanced cancers. The method was immunoSEQ multiplex PCR; TCRdb's version includes in-frame clones alone and lacks a portion of them. The sample lists 45,000 to 65,000 clones, 87% seen once, with about 1.8% in the top ten. Looked up from germline, CDR1 is SGHRS and CDR2 is YFSETQ. The ends lost 9 bases at V and 7 bases at J; junction bases unmatched: 12. The CDR3 has 15 residues. General observations from the study: Circulating CD4+ and CD8+ T cells showed clonal expansion by week 6 at 0.1 to 3.0 mg/kg.

The material sequenced was CD4+ or CD8+ T cells sorted from blood, taken in a trial of the OX40 agonist ivuxolimab. The J gene is TRBJ2-1, the V gene TRBV5-1; TRBD1 matches at 11 bases. This receptor was taken from an adult with an advanced solid tumor such as melanoma, head and neck, liver or kidney cancer. In nucleotides, the CDR3 is TGCGCCACCACAAGAGGACAGGGGGCCTTAAATGAGCAGTTCTTC. Translated: CATTRGQGALNEQFF.